This T cell receptor (beta chain) is drawn from a study of blood T cell repertoires in COVID-19. Sequenced by immunoSEQ multiplex PCR; TCRdb stores in-frame clones only, minus some. Here the sample spans 50,000 to 65,000 clones, roughly 84% being singletons. The CDR3 has 15 amino acids. With V trimmed by 0 bases and J by 4 bases, 2 bases remained unmatched. Germline values: CDR1 SGHNT, CDR2 YYREEE (reference sequence). Material for sequencing was peripheral blood. V usage is TRBV5-4 and J usage is TRBJ2-2, with TRBD2 matching 8 bases. The receptor was derived from a man between 60 and 75 years old with COVID-19, enrolled during active disease. CDR3 sequence: CASSLAGLGTGELFF. The CDR3 nucleotides are TGTGCCAGCAGCTTGGCGGGACTAGGCACCGGGGAGCTGTTTTTT.